Following are 18 T cell receptor beta chains from one sample sequenced in a study of CD8+ T cells in alopecia areata. Stated treatment: oral pan-JAK inhibitor, 5-10 mg twice daily. RNA extraction was followed by reverse transcription into cDNA, which acted as the sequencing template. The assay was immunoSEQ multiplex PCR, and TCRdb's table has in-frame clones only and misses some. The data contain fewer than 100,000 clones, roughly two thirds of them singletons. The material sequenced was CD8+ T cells sorted from blood, taken at week 4, from a patient treated with tofacitinib. The receptor source for this set is a human donor with alopecia areata.

The J gene is TRBJ1-2, the V gene TRBV9, with a possible D match to TRBD1 (5 bases). Germline-derived CDR1 and CDR2 are SGDLS and YYNGEE. Trimming stripped 3 bases from V and 8 bases from J, with 17 bases between. This CDR3 spans 14 amino acids. CDR3 coding DNA: TGTGCCAGCAGCGCCGGGACTCTAGTTAGGGGCTACACCTTC. Its translation is CASSAGTLVRGYTF.

The chain is built from TRBV4-3 and TRBJ1-3; a possible D gene is TRBD1 (5 bases). This CDR3 region has 14 residues. V was shortened by 6 bases and J by 8 bases, with 17 bases between the two germline ends. Germline V gene lookup returns CDR1 LGHNA and CDR2 YSLEER. The CDR3 nucleotides are TGCGCCAGCAGTCTTTCTCCAGGGCGAGACACCATATATTTT. Translating it yields CASSLSPGRDTIYF.

The chain carries TRBV2 and TRBJ2-7; the D gene is possibly TRBD1 (7 bases). This CDR3 contains 13 residues. V lost 3 bases and J 10 bases, leaving 16 bases between the germline ends. Germline V gives CDR1 SNHLY, CDR2 FYNNEI. CDR3 amino acids: CASSDYTGDRQYF. The CDR3 DNA is TGTGCCAGCAGTGATTACACGGGGGACAGACAGTACTTC.

CDR3 in DNA: TGTGCCAGCAGTCGGACTAGCGGGAGTATCGGCGGGGAGCTGTTTTTT. Amino acids: CASSRTSGSIGGELFF. The chain recombines TRBV28 with TRBJ2-2; 13 bases line up with TRBD2. The CDR3 totals 16 residues. In germline, CDR1 is MDHEN, CDR2 SYDVKM. After removal of 5 bases from V and 7 bases from J, the junction contained 7 bases not matched to a gene.

This chain joins TRBV5-6 and TRBJ2-7, with 7 positions matching TRBD2. Germline lookup yields CDR1 SGHDT and CDR2 YYEEEE. V was pared by 3 bases and J by 3 bases, with 6 bases of the junction left unmatched. The length of the CDR3 is 14 residues. This CDR3 is CASSSGGPYYEQYF. CDR3 bases: TGTGCCAGCAGCTCGGGAGGACCTTACTACGAGCAGTACTTC.

This chain uses TRBV7-2 with TRBJ1-2; the D gene is possibly TRBD1 (6 bases). The germline gives CDR1 SGHTA, CDR2 FQGNSA. V was clipped by 4 bases and J by 5 bases, with 20 bases between them. CDR3 length: 16 residues. CDR3 nucleotide sequence: TGTGCCAGCAGCTCCGCTGGGGGGCGCGGATGGTATGGCTACACCTTC. It specifies CASSSAGGRGWYGYTF. The full variable domain, completed using reference TRBV7-2 and TRBJ1-2, is GAGVSQSPSNKVTEKGKDVELRCDPISGHTALYWYRQSLGQGLEFLIYFQGNSAPDKSGLPSDRFSAERTGGSVSTLTIQRTQQEDSAVYLCASSSAGGRGWYGYTFGSGTRLTVV.

The rearrangement uses TRBV19 and TRBJ2-3, with D maybe TRBD1 (6 bases). The V gene lost 3 bases and the J gene lost 2 bases, with 12 bases spanning the gap. The germline CDR1 and CDR2 sequences are LNHDA and SQIVND (reference sequence). The CDR3 runs 15 residues. The CDR3 DNA reads TGTGCCAGTAGTATCGGCAGGGGCCACACAGATACGCAGTATTTT. This encodes CASSIGRGHTDTQYF.

The chain uses TRBV4-1 and TRBJ2-3; unclear D gene. Trimming removed 1 base at V and 4 bases at J, with 3 bases between. The CDR3 contains 12 residues. CDR1 MGHRA and CDR2 YSYEKL come from the germline V gene. The CDR3 region is CASSQVADTQYF. The CDR3 region has the DNA TGCGCCAGCAGCCAAGTAGCAGATACGCAGTATTTT.

CDR3 residues: CASSSKGETQYF. Here the CDR3 DNA reads TGTGCCAGCAGCTCTAAGGGGGAGACCCAGTACTTC. The rearrangement uses TRBV7-9 and TRBJ2-5; D may be TRBD1 (5 bases). The CDR3 is 12 amino acids. The V and J ends lost 4 bases and 5 bases respectively, with 8 bases between them. Germline-derived CDR1 and CDR2 are SEHNR and FQNEAQ (reference sequence).

This chain links TRBV29-1 with TRBJ2-1; 12 nucleotides agree with TRBD2. The CDR3 loop spans 14 amino acids. The trim removed 7 bases at V and 7 bases at J, leaving 8 bases unmatched. Looked up from germline, CDR1 is SQVTM and CDR2 is ANQGSEA. CDR3 coding DNA: TGCAGCGCGGGGAGGACTAGCGGGGTAAATGAGCAGTTCTTC. This translates into CSAGRTSGVNEQFF.

The chain joins TRBV15 to TRBJ1-2, with 8 nucleotides matching TRBD1. Looked up from germline, CDR1 is LNHNV and CDR2 is YYDKDF (reference sequence). There are 14 residues in the CDR3. V lost 5 bases, J lost 7 bases, and 9 bases stayed unmatched. CDR3 sequence (DNA): TGTGCCACCAGCGGAAACTGGGACAGGATTGGCTACACCTTC. Translation: CATSGNWDRIGYTF.

The V gene is TRBV9, the J gene TRBJ1-2; TRBD1 is a possible D gene (5 bases). The CDR3 has 16 amino acids. Looked up from germline, CDR1 is SGDLS and CDR2 is YYNGEE. V shed 3 bases and J shed 8 bases, with 23 bases lying between them. The CDR3 loop reads CASSDSGDGAGWGYTF. In nucleotides, the CDR3 is TGTGCCAGCAGCGATAGCGGCGACGGGGCCGGGTGGGGCTACACCTTC. The variable domain in full, completed from reference TRBV9 and TRBJ1-2, reads DSGVTQTPKHLITATGQRVTLRCSPRSGDLSVYWYQQSLDQGLQFLIQYYNGEERAKGNILERFSAQQFPDLHSELNLSSLELGDSALYFCASSDSGDGAGWGYTFGSGTRLTVV.

Remarks on this clone: Other nucleotide sequences from this sample produce the same CDR3. CDR3 in amino acids: CASSPGVNTEAFF. DNA of the CDR3: TGTGCCAGCAGCCCTGGGGTGAACACTGAAGCTTTCTTT. The chain couples TRBV4-2 to TRBJ1-1; D is unresolved. CDR1 and CDR2 from the germline V gene are LGHNA and YNFKEQ. V was cut by 4 bases and J by 0 bases, with 6 bases left in between. The CDR3 is 13 residues long.

The chain is built from TRBV11-1 and TRBJ2-7; D unclear. CDR1 SGHAT and CDR2 FQDESV come from the germline V gene (reference sequence). Deletions cut 7 bases from V and 5 bases from J, with 12 bases between. The CDR3 is made up of 12 amino acids. As DNA, the CDR3 is TGTGCCAGCAAATCGTCGGGTGACGAGCAGTACTTC. It codes for CASKSSGDEQYF.

The chain recombines TRBV4-1 with TRBJ1-1, with D possibly being TRBD1 (6 bases). Trimming pared 0 bases from V and 4 bases from J, leaving 9 bases between. In germline, CDR1 is MGHRA, CDR2 YSYEKL. This CDR3 comprises 14 residues. The CDR3 here is CASSQERGITEAFF. CDR3 nucleotide sequence: TGCGCCAGCAGCCAAGAGAGGGGGATCACTGAAGCTTTCTTT.

V is TRBV29-1 and J is TRBJ1-1; the match to TRBD1 covers 9 bases. Germline V gene sequence: CDR1 SQVTM, CDR2 ANQGSEA. CDR3 length: 11 amino acids. V was pared by 5 bases and J by 12 bases, with 7 bases of the junction left unmatched. CDR3 sequence: CSVRTGGETFF. CDR3 in DNA: TGCAGCGTTAGAACAGGGGGCGAAACTTTCTTT.

This chain connects TRBV29-1 to TRBJ2-7; D might be TRBD1 or TRBD2, each matching 5 bases. Germline CDR1 and CDR2: SQVTM and ANQGSEA. The CDR3 has 11 amino acids. Trimming took 2 bases from V and 6 from J, leaving 8 bases between them. The CDR3 nucleotides read TGCAGCGTTGAAACGGGGCCCGAGCAGTACTTC. Protein: CSVETGPEQYF.

The chain joins TRBV5-1 to TRBJ2-5; perhaps TRBD2 as D (6 bases). Trimming took 4 bases from V and 0 from J, leaving 16 bases between them. The CDR3 runs 16 residues. Germline V gene data show CDR1 as SGHRS and CDR2 as YFSETQ. The CDR3 loop reads CASSDSGLPNQETQYF. CDR3 in DNA: TGCGCCAGCAGCGACTCGGGACTCCCCAACCAAGAGACCCAGTACTTC.